This record covers a single TCR beta chain. As yet, its antigen is unknown. Donors were ostensibly healthy at sampling, although undocumented immune exposures were probable. This specimen belongs to a study of cytomegalovirus exposure and HLA in healthy donors. Study-level background: In an early release, HLA-typed donors contributed approximately 82 million unique TCR sequences. General study findings and limits: Confirmation was obtained in vitro that three CMV-associated chains are specific for CMV antigens. Reportedly, a later analysis found an Asian-associated ancestry cluster had fewer N-insertions than the approximately 600-donor mean.

PCR primers comprised 60 Vbeta and 13 Jbeta primers. TCRdb's copy holds only in-frame clones and misses some; the assay was immunoSEQ multiplex PCR. The data show around 180,000 clones, about four fifths seen once. From germline, CDR1 is MNHEY and CDR2 SMNVEV (reference sequence). Trimming shortened V by 4 bases and J by 6 bases, and 21 bases separated the two germline ends. The CDR3 totals 16 residues. This TCR came from a boy between 5 and 17 years old in good health and CMV-seronegative. The rearrangement joins TRBV27 to TRBJ1-1; D perhaps matches TRBD1 (6 bases). The sequencing input was PBMCs. As DNA, the CDR3 is TGTGCCAGCAGTTCGAATCCGGCAGGGGTTTGGTCTGAAGCTTTCTTT. As protein: CASSSNPAGVWSEAFF.